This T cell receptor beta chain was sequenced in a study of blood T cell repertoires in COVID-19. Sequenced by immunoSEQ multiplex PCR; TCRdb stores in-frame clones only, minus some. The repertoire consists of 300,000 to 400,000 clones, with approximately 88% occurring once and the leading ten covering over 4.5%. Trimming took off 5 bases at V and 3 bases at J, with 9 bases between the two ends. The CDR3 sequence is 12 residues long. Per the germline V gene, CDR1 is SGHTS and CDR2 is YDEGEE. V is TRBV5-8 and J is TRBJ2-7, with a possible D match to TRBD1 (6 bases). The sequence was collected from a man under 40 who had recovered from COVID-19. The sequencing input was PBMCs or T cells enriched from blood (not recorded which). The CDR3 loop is CASRGTSYEQYF. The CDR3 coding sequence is TGTGCCAGCAGGGGGACAAGCTACGAGCAGTACTTC.